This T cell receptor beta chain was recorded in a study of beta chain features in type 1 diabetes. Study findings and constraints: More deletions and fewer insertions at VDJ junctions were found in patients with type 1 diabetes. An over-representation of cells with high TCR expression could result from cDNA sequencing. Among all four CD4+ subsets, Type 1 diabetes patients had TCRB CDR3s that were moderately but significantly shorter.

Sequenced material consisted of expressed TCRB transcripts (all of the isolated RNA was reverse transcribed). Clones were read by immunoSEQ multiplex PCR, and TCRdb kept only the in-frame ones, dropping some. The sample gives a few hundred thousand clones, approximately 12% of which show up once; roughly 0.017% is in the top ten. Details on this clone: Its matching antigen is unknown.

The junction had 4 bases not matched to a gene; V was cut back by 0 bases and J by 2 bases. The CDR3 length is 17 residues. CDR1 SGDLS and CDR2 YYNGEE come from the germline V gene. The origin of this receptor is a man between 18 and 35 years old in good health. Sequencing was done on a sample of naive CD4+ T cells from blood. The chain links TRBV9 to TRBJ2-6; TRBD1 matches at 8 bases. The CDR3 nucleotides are TGTGCCAGCAGCGTAGTAGGCAGGGGGCCTGGGGCCAACGTCCTGACTTTC. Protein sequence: CASSVVGRGPGANVLTF. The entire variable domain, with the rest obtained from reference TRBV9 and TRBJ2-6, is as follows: DSGVTQTPKHLITATGQRVTLRCSPRSGDLSVYWYQQSLDQGLQFLIQYYNGEERAKGNILERFSAQQFPDLHSELNLSSLELGDSALYFCASSVVGRGPGANVLTFGAGSRLTVL.